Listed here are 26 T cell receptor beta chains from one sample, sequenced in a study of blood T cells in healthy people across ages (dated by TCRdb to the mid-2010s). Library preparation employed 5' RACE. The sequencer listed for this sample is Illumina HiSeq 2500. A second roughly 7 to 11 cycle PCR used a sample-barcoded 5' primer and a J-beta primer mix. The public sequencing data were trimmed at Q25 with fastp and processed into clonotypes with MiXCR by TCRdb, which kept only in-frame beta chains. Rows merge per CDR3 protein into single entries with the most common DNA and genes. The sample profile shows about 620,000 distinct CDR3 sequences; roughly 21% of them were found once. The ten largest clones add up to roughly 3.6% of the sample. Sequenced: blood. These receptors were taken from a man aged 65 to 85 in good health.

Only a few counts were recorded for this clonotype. CDR3 residues: CASSLDEGPITGELFF. The CDR3 DNA sequence: TGTGCCAGCAGCTTAGATGAAGGGCCGATCACCGGGGAGCTGTTTTTT. This chain uses TRBV7-3 with TRBJ2-2; D ambiguous. Trimming cost V 2 bases and J 4 bases, with 14 bases left between them. CDR3 length equals 16 residues. Germline CDR1 SGHTA, CDR2 FQGTGA.

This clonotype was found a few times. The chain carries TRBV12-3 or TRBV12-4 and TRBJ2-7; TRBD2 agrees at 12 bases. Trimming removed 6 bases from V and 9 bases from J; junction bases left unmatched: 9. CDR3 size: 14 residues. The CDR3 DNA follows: TGTGCCAGCAGCCGACTAGCGGGAGTTGAGGTGCAGTACTTC. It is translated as CASSRLAGVEVQYF.

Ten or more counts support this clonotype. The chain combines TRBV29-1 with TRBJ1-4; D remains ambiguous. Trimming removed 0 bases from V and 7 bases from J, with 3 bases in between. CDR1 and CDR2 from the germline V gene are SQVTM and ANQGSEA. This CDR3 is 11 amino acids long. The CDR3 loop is CSVEEAEKLFF. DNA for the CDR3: TGCAGCGTTGAAGAGGCTGAAAAACTGTTTTTT.

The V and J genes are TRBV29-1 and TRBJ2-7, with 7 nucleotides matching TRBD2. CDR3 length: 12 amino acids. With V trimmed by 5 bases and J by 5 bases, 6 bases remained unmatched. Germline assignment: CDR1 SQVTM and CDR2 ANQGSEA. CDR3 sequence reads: CSVYSGLNEQYF. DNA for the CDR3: TGCAGCGTTTATAGCGGGTTGAACGAGCAGTACTTC.

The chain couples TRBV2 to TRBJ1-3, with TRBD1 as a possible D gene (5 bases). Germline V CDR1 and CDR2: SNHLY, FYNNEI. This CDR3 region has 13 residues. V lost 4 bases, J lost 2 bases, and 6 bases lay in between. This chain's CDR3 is CASSGDPGNTIYF. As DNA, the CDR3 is TGTGCCAGCAGTGGGGACCCTGGAAACACCATATATTTT. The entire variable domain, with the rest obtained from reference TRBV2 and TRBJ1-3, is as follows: EPEVTQTPSHQVTQMGQEVILRCVPISNHLYFYWYRQILGQKVEFLVSFYNNEISEKSEIFDDQFSVERPDGSNFTLKIRSTKLEDSAMYFCASSGDPGNTIYFGEGSWLTVV.

The CDR3 sequence: CASSLRREGLGEQFF. The DNA for the CDR3 is TGTGCCAGCAGCTTAAGGCGGGAGGGCCTAGGGGAGCAGTTCTTC. The V gene is TRBV7-2, the J gene TRBJ2-1, with 9 positions matching TRBD2. Germline V gives CDR1 SGHTA, CDR2 FQGNSA. V dropped 2 bases and J dropped 10; count of bases not matched to a gene: 9. The CDR3 contains 15 residues.

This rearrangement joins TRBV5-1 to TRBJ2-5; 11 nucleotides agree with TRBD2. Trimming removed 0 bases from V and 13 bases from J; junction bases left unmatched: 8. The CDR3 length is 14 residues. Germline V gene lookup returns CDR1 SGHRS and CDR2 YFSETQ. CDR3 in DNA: TGCGCCAGCAGCTTGGGGACTAGCGGGCTGGTAGTGTACTTC. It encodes CASSLGTSGLVVYF.

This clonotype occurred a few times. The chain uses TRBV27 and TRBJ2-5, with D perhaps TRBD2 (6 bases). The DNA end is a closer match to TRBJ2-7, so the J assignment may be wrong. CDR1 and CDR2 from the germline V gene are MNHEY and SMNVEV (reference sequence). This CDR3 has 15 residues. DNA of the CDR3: TGTGCCAGCAGCCAAGCCCCGGGACTGACCTACGAGCAGTACTTC. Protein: CASSQAPGLTYEQYF.

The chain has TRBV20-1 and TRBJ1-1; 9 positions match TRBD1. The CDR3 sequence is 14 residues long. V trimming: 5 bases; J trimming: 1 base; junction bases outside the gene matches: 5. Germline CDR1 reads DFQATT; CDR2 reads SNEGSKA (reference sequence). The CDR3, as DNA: TGCAGTGCTCCGGGACAGGGACCGAACACTGAAGCTTTCTTT. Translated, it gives CSAPGQGPNTEAFF.

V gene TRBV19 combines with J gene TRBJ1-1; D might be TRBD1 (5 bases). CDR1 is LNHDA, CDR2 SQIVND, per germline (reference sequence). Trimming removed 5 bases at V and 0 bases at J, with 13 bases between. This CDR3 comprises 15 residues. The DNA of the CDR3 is TGTGCCAGTAGTTCTGGACATCACATGAACACTGAAGCTTTCTTT. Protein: CASSSGHHMNTEAFF. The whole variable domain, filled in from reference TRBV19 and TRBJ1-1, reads DGGITQSPKYLFRKEGQNVTLSCEQNLNHDAMYWYRQDPGQGLRLIYYSQIVNDFQKGDIAEGYSVSREKKESFPLTVTSAQKNPTAFYLCASSSGHHMNTEAFFGQGTRLTVV.

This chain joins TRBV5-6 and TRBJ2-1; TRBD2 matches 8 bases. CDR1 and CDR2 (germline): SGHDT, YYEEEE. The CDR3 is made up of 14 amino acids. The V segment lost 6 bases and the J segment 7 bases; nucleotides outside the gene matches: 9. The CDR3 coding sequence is TGTGCCAGCACCGTCGGGACTAGAAATAATGAGCAGTTCTTC. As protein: CASTVGTRNNEQFF.

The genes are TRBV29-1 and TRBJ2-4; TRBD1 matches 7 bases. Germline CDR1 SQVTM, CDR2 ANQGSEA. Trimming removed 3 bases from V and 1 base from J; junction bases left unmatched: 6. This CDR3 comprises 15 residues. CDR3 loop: CSVEGRGTAKNIQYF. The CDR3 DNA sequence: TGCAGCGTTGAGGGCAGGGGGACGGCCAAAAACATTCAGTACTTC.

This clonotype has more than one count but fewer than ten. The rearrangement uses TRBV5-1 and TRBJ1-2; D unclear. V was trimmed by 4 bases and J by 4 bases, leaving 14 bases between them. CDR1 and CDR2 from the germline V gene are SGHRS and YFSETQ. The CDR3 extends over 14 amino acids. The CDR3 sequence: CASSETILGYGYTF. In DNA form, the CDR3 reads TGCGCCAGCAGCGAAACAATACTAGGCTATGGCTACACCTTC. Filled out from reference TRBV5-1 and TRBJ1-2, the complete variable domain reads KAGVTQTPRYLIKTRGQQVTLSCSPISGHRSVSWYQQTPGQGLQFLFEYFSETQRNKGNFPGRFSGRQFSNSRSEMNVSTLELGDSALYLCASSETILGYGYTFGSGTRLTVV.

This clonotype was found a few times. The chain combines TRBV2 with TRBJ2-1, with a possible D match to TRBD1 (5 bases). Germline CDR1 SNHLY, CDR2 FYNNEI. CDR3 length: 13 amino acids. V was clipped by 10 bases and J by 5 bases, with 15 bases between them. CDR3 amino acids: CATNLDRNNEQFF. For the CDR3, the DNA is TGTGCCACCAACCTCGACAGAAACAATGAGCAGTTCTTC.

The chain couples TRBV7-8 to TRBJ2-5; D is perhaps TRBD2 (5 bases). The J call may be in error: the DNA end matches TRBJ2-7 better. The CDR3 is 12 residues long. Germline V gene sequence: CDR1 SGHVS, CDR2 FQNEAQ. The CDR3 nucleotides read TGTGCCAGCAGCCTCGGACTTGACGAGCAGTACTTC. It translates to CASSLGLDEQYF.

In nucleotides, the CDR3 is TGTGCCAGCAGTTTAGGCGGGGGAGATCGCGAGTACTTC. Translated: CASSLGGGDREYF. V gene TRBV12-3 or TRBV12-4 combines with J gene TRBJ2-7; TRBD2 matches at 7 bases. This CDR3 comprises 13 residues. The junction had 8 bases not matched to a gene; V was cut back by 1 base and J by 11 bases.

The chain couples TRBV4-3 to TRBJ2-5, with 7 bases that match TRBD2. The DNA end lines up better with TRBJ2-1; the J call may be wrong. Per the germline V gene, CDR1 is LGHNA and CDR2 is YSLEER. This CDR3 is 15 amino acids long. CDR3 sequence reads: CASSLLAGDGDEQFF. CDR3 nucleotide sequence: TGCGCCAGCAGTCTCCTTGCGGGAGATGGCGATGAGCAGTTCTTC.

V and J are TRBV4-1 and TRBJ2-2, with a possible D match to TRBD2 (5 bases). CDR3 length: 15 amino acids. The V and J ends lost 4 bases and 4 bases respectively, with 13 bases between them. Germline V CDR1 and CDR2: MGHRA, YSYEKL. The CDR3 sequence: CASSRLRDGTGELFF. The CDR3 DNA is TGCGCCAGCAGCCGCCTACGGGATGGCACCGGGGAGCTGTTTTTT.

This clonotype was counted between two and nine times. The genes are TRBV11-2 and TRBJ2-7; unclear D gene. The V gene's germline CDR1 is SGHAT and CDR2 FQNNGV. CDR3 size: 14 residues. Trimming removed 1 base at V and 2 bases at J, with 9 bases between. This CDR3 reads CASSLVPSTYEQYF. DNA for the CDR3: TGTGCCAGCAGCTTAGTGCCGTCGACCTACGAGCAGTACTTC.

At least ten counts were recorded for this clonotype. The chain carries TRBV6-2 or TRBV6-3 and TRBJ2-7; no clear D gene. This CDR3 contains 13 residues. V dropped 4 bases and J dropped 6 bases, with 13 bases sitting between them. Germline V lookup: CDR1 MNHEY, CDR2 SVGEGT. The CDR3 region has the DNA TGTGCCAGCAGTTCTCCCTTCGGACGCGAGCAGTACTTC. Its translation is CASSSPFGREQYF.

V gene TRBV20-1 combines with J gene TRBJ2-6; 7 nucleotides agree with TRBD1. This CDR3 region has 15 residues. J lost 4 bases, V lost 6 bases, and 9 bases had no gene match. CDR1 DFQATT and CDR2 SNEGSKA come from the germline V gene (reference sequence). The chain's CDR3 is CSARDSTSGANVLTF. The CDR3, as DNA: TGCAGTGCCCGGGACAGCACCTCAGGGGCCAACGTCCTGACTTTC.

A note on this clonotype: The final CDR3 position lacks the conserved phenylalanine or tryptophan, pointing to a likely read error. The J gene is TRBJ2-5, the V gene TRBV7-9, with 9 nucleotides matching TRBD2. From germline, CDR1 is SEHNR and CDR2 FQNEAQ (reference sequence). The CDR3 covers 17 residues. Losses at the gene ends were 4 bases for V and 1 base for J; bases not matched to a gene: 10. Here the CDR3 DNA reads TGTGCCAGCAGCTCGGGACTAGCTAACTTCCTCCAAGAGACCCAGTACCTC. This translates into CASSSGLANFLQETQYL.

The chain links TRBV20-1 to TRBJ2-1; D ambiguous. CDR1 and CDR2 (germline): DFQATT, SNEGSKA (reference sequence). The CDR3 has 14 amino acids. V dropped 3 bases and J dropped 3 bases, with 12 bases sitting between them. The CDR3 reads CSARVAENYNEQFF. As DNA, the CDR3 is TGCAGTGCTAGGGTTGCGGAAAACTACAATGAGCAGTTCTTC.

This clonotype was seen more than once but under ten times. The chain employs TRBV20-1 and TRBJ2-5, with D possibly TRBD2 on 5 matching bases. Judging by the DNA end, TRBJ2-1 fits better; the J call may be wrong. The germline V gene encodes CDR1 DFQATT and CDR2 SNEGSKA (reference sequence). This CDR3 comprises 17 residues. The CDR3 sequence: CSARDRRLTTSYNEQFF. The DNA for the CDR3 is TGCAGTGCTAGAGATAGGCGTTTGACTACCTCCTACAATGAGCAGTTCTTC.

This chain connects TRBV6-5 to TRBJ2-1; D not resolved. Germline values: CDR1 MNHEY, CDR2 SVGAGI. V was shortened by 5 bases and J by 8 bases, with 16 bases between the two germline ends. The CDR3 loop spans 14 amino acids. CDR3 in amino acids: CASSHGLGPHEQFF. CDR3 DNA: TGTGCCAGCAGTCACGGGTTAGGGCCTCATGAGCAGTTCTTC.

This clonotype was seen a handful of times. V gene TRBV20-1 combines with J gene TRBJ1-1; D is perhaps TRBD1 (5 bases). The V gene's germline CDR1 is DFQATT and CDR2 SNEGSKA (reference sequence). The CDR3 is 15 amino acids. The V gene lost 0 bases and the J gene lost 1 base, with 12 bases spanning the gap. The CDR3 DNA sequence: TGCAGTGCTAGAGATTCAGGGCCAACGAACACTGAAGCTTTCTTT. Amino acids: CSARDSGPTNTEAFF.